One and the same sample provided the 18 T cell receptor beta chains below, sequenced in a study of shared clonotypes between healthy human individuals. Naive-designated CD8 cells lacked CD45RO, were positively enriched for CCR7, and omitted terminally differentiated effector memory CD45RA+ cells. Sequenced by immunoSEQ multiplex PCR; TCRdb stores in-frame clones only, minus some. The sample includes about 2 million clones, about 95% of them seen just once. Material: naive CD8+ T cells sorted from blood. These receptors came from a man younger than 35 in good health.

This chain connects TRBV2 to TRBJ2-2, with 7 bases lining up with TRBD1. The germline V gene has CDR1 SNHLY and CDR2 FYNNEI. The J segment lost 5 bases and the V segment lost 4 bases, leaving 10 bases of the junction unmatched. This CDR3 comprises 16 residues. CDR3: CASSGTGTEITGELFF. The CDR3 coding sequence is TGTGCCAGCAGTGGGACCGGGACAGAGATTACCGGGGAGCTGTTTTTT.

Details on this clone: At one end the junction does not follow the germline gene, possibly because of a read error. The chain combines TRBV30 with TRBJ2-5; D unclear. CDR3 length: 11 amino acids. Per germline, CDR1 GTSNPN and CDR2 SVGIG (reference sequence). The CDR3 here is CARSVEETQYF. Here the CDR3 DNA reads TGTGCCAGGAGTGTCGAAGAGACCCAGTACTTC.

The rearrangement joins TRBV7-9 to TRBJ1-1; D is perhaps TRBD1 (6 bases). V was shortened by 5 bases and J by 1 base, with 14 bases between the two germline ends. The CDR3 runs to 15 residues. The V gene's germline CDR1 is SEHNR and CDR2 FQNEAQ (reference sequence). The CDR3: CASSPIQGRNTEAFF. The CDR3 DNA sequence: TGTGCCAGCAGCCCGATCCAGGGGCGGAACACTGAAGCTTTCTTT.

About this clone: The same CDR3 is also encoded by other DNA sequences in this sample. This chain uses TRBV11-2 with TRBJ2-5; 8 bases are shared with TRBD2. Per the germline V gene, CDR1 is SGHAT and CDR2 is FQNNGV. The CDR3 spans 15 residues. V lost 1 base to trimming and J lost 3 bases; unmatched junction nucleotides: 4. The CDR3 nucleotides read TGTGCCAGCAGCTTAGCCGGACTAGCCGAAGAGACCCAGTACTTC. Translation: CASSLAGLAEETQYF.

The chain combines TRBV11-1 with TRBJ2-2; D ambiguous. This CDR3 is 15 amino acids long. CDR1 SGHAT and CDR2 FQDESV come from the germline V gene (reference sequence). V was cut by 8 bases and J by 1 base, with 14 bases left in between. The DNA of the CDR3 is TGTGCCAGCGGCGAGGAGCTCGAGAACACCGGGGAGCTGTTTTTT. Translated: CASGEELENTGELFF.

V and J are TRBV11-2 and TRBJ2-7, with 8 positions matching TRBD1. Unmatched junction bases numbered 8, after V lost 1 base and J lost 6 bases. This CDR3 is 15 amino acids long. Germline CDR1 SGHAT, CDR2 FQNNGV. Here the CDR3 reads CASSLGGTGGSEQYF. CDR3 nucleotide sequence: TGTGCCAGCAGCTTAGGGGGGACAGGAGGAAGCGAGCAGTACTTC.

The V gene is TRBV5-8, the J gene TRBJ1-1; D ambiguous. Trimming removed 2 bases from V and 6 bases from J, with 8 bases in between. This CDR3 comprises 12 residues. Germline V gene data show CDR1 as SGHTS and CDR2 as YDEGEE. This chain's CDR3 is CASSLKGPEAFF. As DNA, the CDR3 is TGTGCCAGCAGCTTAAAGGGTCCTGAAGCTTTCTTT.

The chain combines TRBV5-8 with TRBJ2-7; 8 bases match TRBD1. The CDR3 contains 15 residues. J gave up 3 bases and V 3 bases, and 8 bases lay outside the gene matches. Germline V gene data show CDR1 as SGHTS and CDR2 as YDEGEE. In nucleotides, the CDR3 is TGTGCCAGCAGCTGGACAGGGTCATCAATCTACGAGCAGTACTTC. This encodes CASSWTGSSIYEQYF.

This chain's CDR3 is CASSPIGGRFPVANEKLFF. In DNA, the CDR3 is TGCGCCAGCAGCCCCATTGGGGGGCGCTTCCCGGTGGCTAATGAAAAACTGTTTTTT. The chain couples TRBV4-1 to TRBJ1-4; D perhaps matches TRBD1 (6 bases). The CDR3 extends over 19 amino acids. V lost 4 bases, J lost 3 bases, and 24 bases lay in between. Germline V lookup: CDR1 MGHRA, CDR2 YSYEKL.

The chain recombines TRBV7-8 with TRBJ2-7, with D tentatively TRBD1 or TRBD2 (5 bases each). The CDR3 is 13 amino acids. Germline CDR1 SGHVS, CDR2 FQNEAQ. Trimming pared 4 bases from V and 3 bases from J, leaving 10 bases between. CDR3: CASSYRDHYEQYF. CDR3 nucleotide sequence: TGTGCCAGCAGCTACCGGGACCACTACGAGCAGTACTTC.

This clone was counted once. The V and J genes are TRBV14 and TRBJ2-7; the D gene is possibly TRBD2 (5 bases). Germline lookup yields CDR1 SGHDN and CDR2 FVKESK. The CDR3 is 15 amino acids. Trimming took off 4 bases at V and 0 bases at J, with 13 bases between the two ends. The CDR3 sequence: CASSLLDSGSYEQYF. The DNA of the CDR3 is TGTGCCAGCAGCCTCCTGGACTCGGGCTCCTACGAGCAGTACTTC.

The J gene is TRBJ1-5, the V gene TRBV25-1; D might be TRBD1 (5 bases). The CDR3 is 15 residues long. Germline assignment: CDR1 MGHDK and CDR2 SYGVNS. V lost 4 bases and J 0 bases, leaving 10 bases between the germline ends. The CDR3 region has the DNA TGTGCCAGCAGTGCGGCAGGGTATAGCAATCAGCCCCAGCATTTT. Encoded protein: CASSAAGYSNQPQHF.

For this clone: The sample has other DNA sequences that encode this CDR3 too. This chain uses TRBV6-5 with TRBJ2-3; D uncertain. Per germline, CDR1 MNHEY and CDR2 SVGAGI. Trimming cost V 2 bases and J 3 bases, with 9 bases left between them. CDR3 length equals 14 residues. Written as DNA, the CDR3 is TGTGCCAGCAGTTACGGTGGACCTACAGATACGCAGTATTTT. Translated: CASSYGGPTDTQYF.

With respect to this clone: This sample includes further DNA sequences coding for the same CDR3. V and J are TRBV5-1 and TRBJ1-5; D is perhaps TRBD1 (6 bases). Germline V gene data show CDR1 as SGHRS and CDR2 as YFSETQ. Deletions cut 0 bases from V and 4 bases from J, with 11 bases between. CDR3 size: 15 residues. The CDR3 loop is CASSLEGVGNQPQHF. For the CDR3, the DNA is TGCGCCAGCAGCTTGGAGGGGGTGGGGAATCAGCCCCAGCATTTT.

This clone showed up just once. The chain carries TRBV7-9 and TRBJ1-1, with D possibly TRBD1 on 6 matching bases. The V gene lost 3 bases and the J gene lost 6 bases, with 11 bases spanning the gap. This CDR3 is 13 amino acids long. Germline CDR1 SEHNR, CDR2 FQNEAQ (reference sequence). CDR3 loop: CASSLDSFSEAFF. CDR3 DNA sequence: TGTGCCAGCAGCTTGGACAGTTTCTCTGAAGCTTTCTTT.

The V and J genes are TRBV6-5 and TRBJ1-5, with D perhaps TRBD1 (5 bases). The CDR3 spans 14 residues. Trimming removed 2 bases at V and 7 bases at J, with 12 bases between. The germline gives CDR1 MNHEY, CDR2 SVGAGI. The CDR3 nucleotides read TGTGCCAGCAGTTACGACGGGGCCAACCAGCCCCAGCATTTT. Encoded protein: CASSYDGANQPQHF.

This CDR3 reads CASSLGWGNPNYGYTF. CDR3 DNA: TGTGCCAGCAGCTTAGGATGGGGTAACCCTAACTATGGCTACACCTTC. The gene calls are TRBV7-2 and TRBJ1-2; D unresolved. This CDR3 contains 16 residues. Trimming left V 1 base short and J 0 bases short, with 12 bases between. From germline, CDR1 is SGHTA and CDR2 FQGNSA.

V gene TRBV28 combines with J gene TRBJ2-7, with TRBD1 identical over 11 bases. Germline CDR1 and CDR2: MDHEN and SYDVKM. V gave up 6 bases and J gave up 4 bases; unmatched junction bases: 14. The CDR3 extends over 17 amino acids. The CDR3 here is CASSSFLGTGGIYEQYF. For the CDR3, the DNA is TGTGCCAGCAGCTCCTTCCTCGGGACAGGGGGTATATACGAGCAGTACTTC. Supplemented by reference TRBV28 and TRBJ2-7, the full variable domain reads DVKVTQSSRYLVKRTGEKVFLECVQDMDHENMFWYRQDPGLGLRLIYFSYDVKMKEKGDIPEGYSVSREKKERFSLILESASTNQTSMYLCASSSFLGTGGIYEQYFGPGTRLTVT.